The next 22 T cell receptor beta chains were all read from a single sample in a study of vaccination and CD4 T cells after COVID-19 (dated by TCRdb to between 2021 and 2024). The antigens of these receptors remain unknown. Preparation of the library involved PCR. The sequencing machine was an Illumina iSeq 100. TCR sequencing of DNA from cultured CD4+ T cells used the Oncomine TCR Beta short-read assay at the Johns Hopkins FTIC core. TCRdb trimmed the raw reads at Q25, called clones with MiXCR and kept productive beta chains. Every entry covers one CDR3 protein and lists the most common genes and DNA from its rows. This sample is represented by 12,000 to 15,000 distinct CDR3 sequences; roughly 60% of them were singletons. The ten largest clones capture approximately 14% of the sample. What the treatment or condition label conveys for this sample: approximately 10-day PBMC culture with coronavirus spike peptide pools or control peptides (ViraFEST assay).

Material: CD4+ T cells from blood, cultured in vitro. The receptors stem from a human donor who had recovered from COVID-19.

V is TRBV6-2 or TRBV6-3 and J is TRBJ2-1; possibly TRBD1 for D (6 bases). The CDR3 has 16 amino acids. Looked up from germline, CDR1 is MNHEY and CDR2 is SVGEGT. V was clipped by 2 bases and J by 0 bases, with 11 bases between them. The CDR3 here is CASSYRGISSYNEQFF. DNA for the CDR3: TGTGCCAGCAGTTACAGGGGGATCAGCTCCTACAATGAGCAGTTCTTC.

The J gene is TRBJ2-3, the V gene TRBV7-8; no clear D. The CDR3 sequence is 16 residues long. Germline CDR1 and CDR2: SGHVS and FQNEAQ. Trimming took off 0 bases at V and 0 bases at J, with 10 bases between the two ends. The CDR3 loop reads CASSLAFLGSTDTQYF. CDR3 nucleotide sequence: TGTGCCAGCAGCTTAGCCTTCTTAGGGAGCACAGATACGCAGTATTTT.

The V call is TRBV9, the J call TRBJ1-1; no definite D call. The length of the CDR3 is 14 residues. V lost 0 bases, J lost 0 bases, and 6 bases lay in between. From germline, CDR1 is SGDLS and CDR2 YYNGEE. The CDR3 DNA reads as TGTGCCAGCAGCGTAGGACCGCTGAACACTGAAGCTTTCTTT. Translation: CASSVGPLNTEAFF. The complete variable domain, with remaining parts taken from reference TRBV9 and TRBJ1-1, reads DSGVTQTPKHLITATGQRVTLRCSPRSGDLSVYWYQQSLDQGLQFLIQYYNGEERAKGNILERFSAQQFPDLHSELNLSSLELGDSALYFCASSVGPLNTEAFFGQGTRLTVV.

V and J are TRBV6-1 and TRBJ2-2, with TRBD1 matching over 9 bases. After removal of 6 bases from V and 8 bases from J, the junction contained 7 bases not matched to a gene. Germline CDR1 reads MNHNS; CDR2 reads SASEGT. CDR3 size: 14 residues. The CDR3 loop reads CASRATGGPGELFF. For the CDR3, the DNA is TGTGCCAGCAGGGCAACAGGGGGCCCTGGGGAGCTGTTTTTT.

The rearrangement links TRBV28 to TRBJ2-1; 7 bases are a match to TRBD2. Unmatched junction bases numbered 8, after V lost 7 bases and J lost 8 bases. The germline CDR1 and CDR2 sequences are MDHEN and SYDVKM. The CDR3 spans 13 residues. The CDR3 reads CASTRRGGDEQFF. The CDR3 region has the DNA TGTGCCAGCACAAGGAGGGGAGGGGATGAGCAGTTCTTC.

The chain employs TRBV24-1 and TRBJ2-7; 11 nucleotides match TRBD2. This CDR3 has 16 residues. CDR1 and CDR2 from the germline V gene are KGHDR and SFDVKD. Trimming cost V 3 bases and J 4 bases; bases outside gene matches: 7. The CDR3 is CATSDPGTSGTYEQYF. Here the CDR3 DNA reads TGTGCCACCAGTGATCCCGGGACTAGCGGAACTTACGAGCAGTACTTC.

In this sample, this clonotype turned up a few times. The chain joins TRBV15 to TRBJ2-4; 9 positions match TRBD2. Looked up from germline, CDR1 is LNHNV and CDR2 is YYDKDF (reference sequence). There are 19 residues in the CDR3. With 0 bases clipped from V and 1 base from J, the junction kept 10 bases outside the gene matches. The CDR3 here is CATSRDAAGGGWAKNIQYF. DNA for the CDR3: TGTGCCACCAGCAGAGATGCAGCGGGAGGTGGGTGGGCCAAAAACATTCAGTACTTC.

This chain joins TRBV7-9 and TRBJ1-2, with D possibly TRBD1 on 6 matching bases. Per the germline V gene, CDR1 is SEHNR and CDR2 is FQNEAQ (reference sequence). This CDR3 is built from 15 residues. Trimming took off 4 bases at V and 5 bases at J, with 17 bases between the two ends. The CDR3 bases are TGTGCCAGCAGCTGGGGAGGCAGGGACAATTATGGCTACACCTTC. Protein sequence: CASSWGGRDNYGYTF.

The J gene is TRBJ2-7, the V gene TRBV20-1; D gene ambiguous. CDR1 DFQATT and CDR2 SNEGSKA come from the germline V gene (reference sequence). The CDR3 totals 13 residues. The V end lost 3 bases, the J end lost 3 bases, and 12 bases lay between the germline ends. The CDR3 sequence: CSASVLDIYEQYF. The DNA for the CDR3 is TGCAGTGCTAGCGTCCTAGACATCTACGAGCAGTACTTC.

The chain recombines TRBV30 with TRBJ2-3; 8 bases align to TRBD2. The CDR3 is 14 residues long. V lost 3 bases to trimming and J lost 6 bases; unmatched junction nucleotides: 8. CDR1 and CDR2 (germline): GTSNPN, SVGIG (reference sequence). The CDR3 coding sequence is TGTGCCTGGAGGAGAACTAGCGGCGGGGATACGCAGTATTTT. This translates into CAWRRTSGGDTQYF. The entire variable domain, with the rest obtained from reference TRBV30 and TRBJ2-3, is as follows: SQTIHQWPATLVQPVGSPLSLECTVEGTSNPNLYWYRQAAGRGLQLLFYSVGIGQISSEVPQNLSASRPQDRQFILSSKKLLLSDSGFYLCAWRRTSGGDTQYFGPGTRLTVL.

V is TRBV28 and J is TRBJ1-6; no reliable D call. V shed 6 bases and J shed 5 bases, with 8 bases lying between them. Germline CDR1 MDHEN, CDR2 SYDVKM. The CDR3 is 13 amino acids. CDR3 in amino acids: CASRASNNSPLHF. DNA of the CDR3: TGTGCCAGCAGGGCTTCTAATAATTCACCCCTCCACTTT.

The V call is TRBV5-1, the J call TRBJ1-2, with D tentatively TRBD1 (6 bases). This CDR3 is 13 amino acids long. Germline V lookup: CDR1 SGHRS, CDR2 YFSETQ. Trimming removed 2 bases from V and 8 bases from J, with 13 bases in between. The CDR3 nucleotides read TGCGCCAGCAGCTTCTCAGGGGCTGAGGGCTACACCTTC. Translated, it gives CASSFSGAEGYTF.

The chain has TRBV18 and TRBJ1-5; TRBD1 agrees at 10 bases. This CDR3 contains 15 residues. CDR1 and CDR2 (germline): KGHSH, LQKENI. The trim removed 0 bases at V and 7 bases at J, leaving 3 bases unmatched. As DNA, the CDR3 is TGTGCCAGCTCACCACCTCCGGGACAGGGGCAGCCCCAGCATTTT. This codes for CASSPPPGQGQPQHF.

This clonotype was seen only once. The genes are TRBV7-3 and TRBJ2-3; 9 bases line up with TRBD2. Germline assignment: CDR1 SGHTA and CDR2 FQGTGA. V lost 4 bases and J lost 3; bases outside the gene matches: 11. The CDR3 sequence is 17 residues long. DNA of the CDR3: TGTGCCAGCAGCTCTGATGGGGCGGGAGGGCCGACAGATACGCAGTATTTT. Translation gives CASSSDGAGGPTDTQYF.

The chain uses TRBV15 and TRBJ2-1; unclear D gene. This CDR3 comprises 12 residues. Germline lookup yields CDR1 LNHNV and CDR2 YYDKDF (reference sequence). Trimming shortened V by 4 bases and J by 7 bases, and 8 bases separated the two germline ends. DNA for the CDR3: TGTGCCACCAGCATCGGCAGGAATGAGCAGTTCTTC. Translated: CATSIGRNEQFF.

The V and J genes are TRBV19 and TRBJ2-5; no clear D. Per germline, CDR1 LNHDA and CDR2 SQIVND (reference sequence). The V gene lost 6 bases and the J gene lost 5 bases, with 4 bases spanning the gap. This CDR3 comprises 10 residues. The CDR3 DNA is TGTGCCAGTAGGGGGGAGACCCAGTACTTC. This codes for CASRGETQYF.

This chain uses TRBV7-3 with TRBJ2-5; TRBD2 matches at 9 bases. CDR1 is SGHTA and CDR2 is FQGTGA in the germline V gene. The CDR3 has 14 amino acids. Unmatched junction bases numbered 2, after V lost 2 bases and J lost 4 bases. The CDR3 reads CASSLLGLAETQYF. As DNA, the CDR3 is TGTGCCAGCAGCTTACTGGGACTAGCAGAGACCCAGTACTTC.

The rearrangement joins TRBV4-2 to TRBJ2-5, with D perhaps matching TRBD1 (6 bases). The CDR3 is 14 residues long. V lost 1 base and J lost 1, with 7 bases in between. Germline CDR1 reads LGHNA; CDR2 reads YNFKEQ. The CDR3, as DNA: TGTGCCAGCAGCCAAGTAGGGGGCCAAGAGACCCAGTACTTC. This encodes CASSQVGGQETQYF.

This clonotype was recorded once. The chain is built from TRBV2 and TRBJ2-3, with a possible D match to TRBD2 (6 bases). Germline V gene sequence: CDR1 SNHLY, CDR2 FYNNEI. The germline V and J ends were trimmed by 8 bases and 6 bases, with 15 bases remaining between them. The CDR3 contains 13 residues. CDR3 nucleotides: TGTGCCAGCTCACGGGAGTCAGGGGATACGCAGTATTTT. Translating gives CASSRESGDTQYF.

Only one count was recorded for this clonotype. The chain is built from TRBV2 and TRBJ2-5; no reliable D call. This CDR3 contains 11 residues. Germline V lookup: CDR1 SNHLY, CDR2 FYNNEI. Trimming shortened V by 7 bases and J by 4 bases, and 7 bases separated the two germline ends. The CDR3 coding sequence is TGTGCCAGCACAATCTTAGAGACCCAGTACTTC. Protein: CASTILETQYF. Full variable domain (missing parts from reference TRBV2 and TRBJ2-5): EPEVTQTPSHQVTQMGQEVILRCVPISNHLYFYWYRQILGQKVEFLVSFYNNEISEKSEIFDDQFSVERPDGSNFTLKIRSTKLEDSAMYFCASTILETQYFGPGTRLLVL.

This clonotype appeared a few times. The chain links TRBV19 to TRBJ1-5; tentatively, D is TRBD1 (5 bases). Trimming stripped 5 bases from V and 3 bases from J, with 14 bases between. The CDR3 has 15 amino acids. From germline, CDR1 is LNHDA and CDR2 SQIVND (reference sequence). CDR3 sequence (DNA): TGTGCCAGTAGTGCCCAGGGCCCTAACAATCAGCCCCAGCATTTT. Residues: CASSAQGPNNQPQHF.

The chain joins TRBV30 to TRBJ1-6; D gene unclear. This CDR3 is 14 amino acids long. Trimming took off 3 bases at V and 9 bases at J, with 15 bases between the two ends. Germline V gene sequence: CDR1 GTSNPN, CDR2 SVGIG (reference sequence). The CDR3 loop reads CAWRNWGVGSPLHF. In DNA form, the CDR3 reads TGTGCCTGGAGAAATTGGGGTGTAGGTTCACCCCTCCACTTT.